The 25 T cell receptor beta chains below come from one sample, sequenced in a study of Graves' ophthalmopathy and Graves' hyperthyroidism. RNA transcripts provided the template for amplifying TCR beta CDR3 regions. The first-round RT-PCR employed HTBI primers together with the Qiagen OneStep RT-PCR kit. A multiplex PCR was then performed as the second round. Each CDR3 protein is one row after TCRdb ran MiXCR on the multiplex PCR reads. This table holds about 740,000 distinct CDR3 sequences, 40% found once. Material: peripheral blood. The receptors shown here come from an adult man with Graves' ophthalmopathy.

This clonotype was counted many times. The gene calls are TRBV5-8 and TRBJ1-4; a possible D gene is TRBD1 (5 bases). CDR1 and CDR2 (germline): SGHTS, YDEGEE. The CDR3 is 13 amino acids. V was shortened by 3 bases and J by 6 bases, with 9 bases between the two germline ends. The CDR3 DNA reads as TGTGCCAGCAGCTGGGACGGAGATGAAAAACTGTTTTTT. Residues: CASSWDGDEKLFF.

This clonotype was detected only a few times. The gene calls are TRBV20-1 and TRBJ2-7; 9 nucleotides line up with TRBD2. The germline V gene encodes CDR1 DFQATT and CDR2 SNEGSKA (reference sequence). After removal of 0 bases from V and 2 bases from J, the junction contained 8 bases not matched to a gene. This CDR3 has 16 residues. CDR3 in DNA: TGCAGTGCTAGAGATAGGGCTAGCGGGATAGCCTACGAGCAGTACTTC. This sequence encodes CSARDRASGIAYEQYF.

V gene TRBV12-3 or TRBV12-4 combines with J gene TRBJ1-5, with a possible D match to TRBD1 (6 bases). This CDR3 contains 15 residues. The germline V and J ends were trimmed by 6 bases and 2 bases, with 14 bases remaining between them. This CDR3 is CASSATGLRNQPQHF. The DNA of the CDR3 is TGTGCCAGCAGCGCAACAGGGTTACGCAATCAGCCCCAGCATTTT.

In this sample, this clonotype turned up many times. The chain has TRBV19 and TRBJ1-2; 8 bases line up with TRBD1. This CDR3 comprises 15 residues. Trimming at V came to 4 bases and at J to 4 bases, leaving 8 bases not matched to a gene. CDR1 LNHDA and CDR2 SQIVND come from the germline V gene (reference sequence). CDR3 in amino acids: CASSTQGALGYGYTF. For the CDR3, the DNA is TGTGCCAGTAGTACCCAGGGGGCGCTGGGCTATGGCTACACCTTC.

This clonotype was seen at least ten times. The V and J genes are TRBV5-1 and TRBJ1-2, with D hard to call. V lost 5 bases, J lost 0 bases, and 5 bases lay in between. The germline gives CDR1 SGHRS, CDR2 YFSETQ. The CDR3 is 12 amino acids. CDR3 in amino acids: CASRETNYGYTF. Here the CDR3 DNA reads TGCGCCAGCAGGGAGACTAACTATGGCTACACCTTC.

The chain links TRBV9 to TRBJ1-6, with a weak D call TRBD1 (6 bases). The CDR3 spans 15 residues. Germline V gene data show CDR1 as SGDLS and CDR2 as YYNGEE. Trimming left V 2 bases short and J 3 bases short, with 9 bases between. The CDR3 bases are TGTGCCAGCAGCGTGGCGACAGGCTATAATTCACCCCTCCACTTT. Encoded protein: CASSVATGYNSPLHF.

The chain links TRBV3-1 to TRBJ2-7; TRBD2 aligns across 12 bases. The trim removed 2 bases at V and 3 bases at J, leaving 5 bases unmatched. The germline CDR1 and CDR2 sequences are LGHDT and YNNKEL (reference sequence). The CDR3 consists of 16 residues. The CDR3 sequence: CASSQSSGGGRYEQYF. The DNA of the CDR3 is TGTGCCAGCAGCCAATCTAGCGGGGGGGGACGCTACGAGCAGTACTTC.

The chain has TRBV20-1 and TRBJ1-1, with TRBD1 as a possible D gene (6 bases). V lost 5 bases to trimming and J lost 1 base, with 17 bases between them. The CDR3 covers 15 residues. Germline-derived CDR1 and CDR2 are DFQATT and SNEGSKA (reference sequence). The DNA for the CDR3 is TGCAGTGCTCCGTTCGGGGGCATAAGGAACACTGAAGCTTTCTTT. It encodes CSAPFGGIRNTEAFF.

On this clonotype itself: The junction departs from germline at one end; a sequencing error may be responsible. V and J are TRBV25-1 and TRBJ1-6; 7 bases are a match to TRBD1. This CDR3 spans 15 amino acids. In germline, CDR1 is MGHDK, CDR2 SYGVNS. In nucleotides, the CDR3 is TGTGCCTGCAGTGCGCGGGACAGATCTGCTTCACCCCTCCACTTT. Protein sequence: CACSARDRSASPLHF.

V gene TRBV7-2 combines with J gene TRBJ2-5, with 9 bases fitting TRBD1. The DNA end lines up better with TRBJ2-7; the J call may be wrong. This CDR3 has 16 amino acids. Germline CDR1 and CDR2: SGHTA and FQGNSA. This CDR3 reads CASSLGQGPISYEQYF. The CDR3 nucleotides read TGTGCCAGCAGCCTGGGACAGGGCCCTATCTCCTACGAGCAGTACTTC.

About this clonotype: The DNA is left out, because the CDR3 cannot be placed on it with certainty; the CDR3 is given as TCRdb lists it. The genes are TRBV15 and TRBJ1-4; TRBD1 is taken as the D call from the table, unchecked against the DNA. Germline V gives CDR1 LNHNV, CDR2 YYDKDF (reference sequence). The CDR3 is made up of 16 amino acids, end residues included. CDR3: CATCSARGGTNEKLFF.

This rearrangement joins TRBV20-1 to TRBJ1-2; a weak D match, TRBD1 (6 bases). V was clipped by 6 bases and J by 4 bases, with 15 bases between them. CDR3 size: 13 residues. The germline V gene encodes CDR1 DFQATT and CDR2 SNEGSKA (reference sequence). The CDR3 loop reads CSATGQNPYGYTF. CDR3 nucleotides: TGCAGTGCGACCGGACAGAACCCCTATGGCTACACCTTC.

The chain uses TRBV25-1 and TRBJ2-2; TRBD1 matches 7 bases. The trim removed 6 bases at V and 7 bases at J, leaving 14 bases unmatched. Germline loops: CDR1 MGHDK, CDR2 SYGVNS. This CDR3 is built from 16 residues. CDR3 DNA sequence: TGTGCCAGCAGCCCACAAACAGGGGTGGGTCACGGGGAGCTGTTTTTT. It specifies CASSPQTGVGHGELFF.

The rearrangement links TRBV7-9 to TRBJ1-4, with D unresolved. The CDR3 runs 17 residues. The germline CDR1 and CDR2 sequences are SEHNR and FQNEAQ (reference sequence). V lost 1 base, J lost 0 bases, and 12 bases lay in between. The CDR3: CASSLVRLTTTNEKLFF. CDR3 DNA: TGTGCCAGCAGCTTAGTTCGGCTAACGACAACTAATGAAAAACTGTTTTTT.

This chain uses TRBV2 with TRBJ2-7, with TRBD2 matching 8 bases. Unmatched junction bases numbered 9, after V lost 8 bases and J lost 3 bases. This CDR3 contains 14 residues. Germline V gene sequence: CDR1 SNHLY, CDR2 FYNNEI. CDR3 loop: CASQITSGDYEQYF. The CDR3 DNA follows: TGTGCCAGCCAAATTACTAGCGGAGACTACGAGCAGTACTTC.

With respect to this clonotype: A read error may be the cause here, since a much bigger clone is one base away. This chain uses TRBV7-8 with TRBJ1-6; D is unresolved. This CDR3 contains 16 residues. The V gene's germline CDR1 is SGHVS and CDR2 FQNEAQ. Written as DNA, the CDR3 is TGTGCCCGCAGCTTAGTCGGCGTAGGGAGGTATTCACCCCTCCACTTT. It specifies CARSLVGVGRYSPLHF.

CDR3 residues: CSGEGGVYEQYF. Here the CDR3 DNA reads TGCAGCGGTGAGGGGGGGGTTTACGAGCAGTACTTC. The chain uses TRBV29-1 and TRBJ2-7; a possible D gene is TRBD2 (7 bases). Trimming stripped 7 bases from V and 4 bases from J, with 14 bases between. Germline CDR1 and CDR2: SQVTM and ANQGSEA. This CDR3 spans 12 amino acids.

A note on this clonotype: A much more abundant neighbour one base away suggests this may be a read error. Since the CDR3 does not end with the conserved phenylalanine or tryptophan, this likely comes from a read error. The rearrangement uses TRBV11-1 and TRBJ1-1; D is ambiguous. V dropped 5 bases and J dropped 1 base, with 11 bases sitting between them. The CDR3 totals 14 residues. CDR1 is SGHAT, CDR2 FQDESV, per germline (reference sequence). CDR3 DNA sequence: TGTGCCAGCAGCCCCTTGCTGAGGAACACTGAAGCTTTCCTT. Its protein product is CASSPLLRNTEAFL.

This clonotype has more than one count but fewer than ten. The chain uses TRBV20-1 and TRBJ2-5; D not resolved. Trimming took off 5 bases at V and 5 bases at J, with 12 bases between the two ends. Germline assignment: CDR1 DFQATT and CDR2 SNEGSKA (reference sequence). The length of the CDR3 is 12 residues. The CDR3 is CSAHKRPETQYF. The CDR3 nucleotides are TGCAGTGCTCACAAGAGACCGGAGACCCAGTACTTC.

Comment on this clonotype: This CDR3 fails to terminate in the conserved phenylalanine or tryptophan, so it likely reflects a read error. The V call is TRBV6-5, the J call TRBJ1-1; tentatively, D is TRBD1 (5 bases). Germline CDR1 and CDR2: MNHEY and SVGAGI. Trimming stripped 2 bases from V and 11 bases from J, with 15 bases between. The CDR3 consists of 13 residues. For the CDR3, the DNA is TGTGCCAGCAGTTACAGTGGGGCCCTTCCCGCTTTCCTT. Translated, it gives CASSYSGALPAFL.

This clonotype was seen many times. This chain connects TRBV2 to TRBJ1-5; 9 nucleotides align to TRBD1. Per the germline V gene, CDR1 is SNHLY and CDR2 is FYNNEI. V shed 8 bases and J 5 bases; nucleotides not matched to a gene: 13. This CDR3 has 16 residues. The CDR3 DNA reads TGTGCCAGCGGACAGGGGATGTGGGTTGGAGATCAGCCCCAGCATTTT. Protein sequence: CASGQGMWVGDQPQHF.

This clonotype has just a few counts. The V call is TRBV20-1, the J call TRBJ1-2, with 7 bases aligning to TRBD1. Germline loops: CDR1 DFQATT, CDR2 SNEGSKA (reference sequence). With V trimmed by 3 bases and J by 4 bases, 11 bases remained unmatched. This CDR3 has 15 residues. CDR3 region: CSASYKTGPSYGYTF. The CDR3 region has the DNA TGCAGTGCTAGCTATAAGACAGGGCCTTCCTATGGCTACACCTTC.

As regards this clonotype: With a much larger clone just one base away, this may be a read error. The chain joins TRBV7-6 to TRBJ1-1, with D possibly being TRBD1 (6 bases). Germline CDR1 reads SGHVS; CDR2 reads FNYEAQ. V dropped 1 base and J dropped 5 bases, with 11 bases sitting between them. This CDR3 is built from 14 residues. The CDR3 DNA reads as TGTGCCAGCAGCTTAGGTTCGCAGGGGACTGAAGCTTTCTTT. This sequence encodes CASSLGSQGTEAFF. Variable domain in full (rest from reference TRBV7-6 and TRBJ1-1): GAGVSQSPRYKVTKRGQDVALRCDPISGHVSLYWYRQALGQGPEFLTYFNYEAQQDKSGLPNDRFSAERPEGSISTLTIQRTEQRDSAMYRCASSLGSQGTEAFFGQGTRLTVV.

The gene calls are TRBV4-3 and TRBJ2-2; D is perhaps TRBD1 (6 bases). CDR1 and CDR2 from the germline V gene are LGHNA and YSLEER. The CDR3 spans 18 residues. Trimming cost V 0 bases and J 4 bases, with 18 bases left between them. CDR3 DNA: TGCGCCAGCAGCCAAGAAGGTACAGGGTCGGCGCCCACCGGGGAGCTGTTTTTT. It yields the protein CASSQEGTGSAPTGELFF.

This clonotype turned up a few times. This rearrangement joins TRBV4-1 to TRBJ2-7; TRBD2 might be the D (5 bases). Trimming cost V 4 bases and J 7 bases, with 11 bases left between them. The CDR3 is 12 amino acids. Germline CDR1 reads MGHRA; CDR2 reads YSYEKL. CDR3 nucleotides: TGCGCCAGCAGCCGCTCCGGGGAAGAGCAGTACTTC. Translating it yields CASSRSGEEQYF.